The rows below give T cell receptor beta chains drawn from one sample of a study of OX40 agonist ivuxolimab in advanced cancers. Repertoires were generated with immunoSEQ multiplex PCR, while TCRdb's copy carries only in-frame clones and drops some. The sample includes about 73,000 clones, around nine tenths of them seen just once. Material: CD4+ or CD8+ T cells sorted from blood, obtained in a trial of the OX40 agonist ivuxolimab. These receptors all stem from an adult with an advanced solid tumor such as melanoma, head and neck, liver or kidney cancer. Each CDR3 is given with its conserved first and last residue. D genes are given only for firm matches. Only some rows state a clone size, as once, few, many or a class for expanded clones.

d_call j_call v_call clone_size cdr3_nt cdr3_aa
. TRBJ2-1 TRBV27 . TGTGCCAGCACCAGGGAACCACATAAGGTGGGCTCCTACAATGAGCAGTTCTTC CASTREPHKVGSYNEQFF
. TRBJ1-5 TRBV2 . TGTGCCAGCACCCACGGGGGGAATCAGCCCCAGCATTTT CASTHGGNQPQHF
TRBD1 TRBJ2-1 TRBV19 . TGTGCCAGTAGTATGGAGCGGGACAGGGCGCCTGAGCAGTTCTTC CASSMERDRAPEQFF
. TRBJ1-1 TRBV6-1 . TGTGCCAGCAGCATGGGTGACCCGAACACTGAAGCTTTCTTT CASSMGDPNTEAFF
. TRBJ1-5 TRBV2 . TGTGCCAGCACTGTCCAGTCCCGCGACAATCAGCCCCAGCATTTT CASTVQSRDNQPQHF
TRBD1 TRBJ2-7 TRBV7-2 . TGTGCAAGCAGAGAAGACAGGGGGCCGGGAGAGCAGTACTTC CASREDRGPGEQYF
. TRBJ1-1 TRBV2 few TGTGCCAGCAGTTCAAGCCCTAGAGGGGTCAACACTGAAGCTTTCTTT CASSSSPRGVNTEAFF
. TRBJ2-6 TRBV7-3 . TGTGCCAGCAGCCTAATGGGCGCTGGGGCCAACGTCCTGACTTTC CASSLMGAGANVLTF
TRBD1 TRBJ2-1 TRBV7-3 . TGTGCCAGCAGCCAAAGGTCCGGGGACAGCTACAATGAGCAGTTCTTC CASSQRSGDSYNEQFF
. TRBJ1-1 TRBV9 few TGTGCCAGCAGCGTGCTCCGGGACACTGAAGCTTTCTTT CASSVLRDTEAFF
TRBD1 TRBJ1-3 TRBV29-1 . TGCAGCGTTGACGGGACAGGGCTTCATGGAAACACCATATATTTT CSVDGTGLHGNTIYF
TRBD1 TRBJ1-4 TRBV15 . TGTGCCACCAGCAGTAGGGACAGACGGGAAAAACTGTTTTTT CATSSRDRREKLFF
TRBD1 TRBJ1-6 TRBV19 . TGTGCCAGTAGTGAGACAGGGGCAGCTTCACCCCTCCACTTT CASSETGAASPLHF